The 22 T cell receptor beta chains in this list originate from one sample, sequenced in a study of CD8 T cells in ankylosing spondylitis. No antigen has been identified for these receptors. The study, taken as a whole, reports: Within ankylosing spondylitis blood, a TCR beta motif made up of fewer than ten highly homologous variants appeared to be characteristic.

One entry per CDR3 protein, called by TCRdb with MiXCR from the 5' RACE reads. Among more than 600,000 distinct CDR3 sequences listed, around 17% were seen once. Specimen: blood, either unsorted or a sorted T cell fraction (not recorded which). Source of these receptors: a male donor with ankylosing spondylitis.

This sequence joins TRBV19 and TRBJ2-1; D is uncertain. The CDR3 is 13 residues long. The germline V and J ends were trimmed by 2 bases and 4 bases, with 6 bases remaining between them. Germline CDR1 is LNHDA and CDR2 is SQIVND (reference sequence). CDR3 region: CASSISGYNEQFF. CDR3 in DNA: TGTGCCAGTAGTATAAGTGGGTACAATGAGCAGTTCTTC.

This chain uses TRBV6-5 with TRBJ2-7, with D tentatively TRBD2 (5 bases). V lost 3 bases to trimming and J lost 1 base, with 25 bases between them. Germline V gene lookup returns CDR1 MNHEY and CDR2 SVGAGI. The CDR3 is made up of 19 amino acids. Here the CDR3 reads CASSYGSQAPDYLSYEQYF. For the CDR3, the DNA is TGTGCCAGCAGTTATGGTTCCCAGGCGCCTGACTACCTATCCTACGAGCAGTACTTC.

The CDR3 here is CASRWTSGSYNEQFF. The CDR3 region has the DNA TGTGCCAGCAGATGGACTAGCGGGAGTTATAATGAGCAGTTCTTC. This rearrangement joins TRBV12-3 or TRBV12-4 to TRBJ2-1, with TRBD2 matching 13 bases. V was pared by 6 bases and J by 7 bases, with 6 bases of the junction left unmatched. The CDR3 spans 15 residues.

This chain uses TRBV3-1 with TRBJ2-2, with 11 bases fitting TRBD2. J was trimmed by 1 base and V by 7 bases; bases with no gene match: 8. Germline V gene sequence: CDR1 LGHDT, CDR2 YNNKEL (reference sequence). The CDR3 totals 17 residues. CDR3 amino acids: CASTRTSGPLNTGELFF. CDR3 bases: TGTGCCAGCACCCGGACTAGCGGGCCACTGAACACCGGGGAGCTGTTTTTT.

Here the CDR3 reads CASSPSAGEQYF. In DNA form, the CDR3 reads TGCGCCAGCAGCCCTTCAGCGGGCGAGCAGTACTTC. The rearrangement links TRBV5-1 to TRBJ2-7; tentatively, D is TRBD2 (6 bases). The CDR3 length is 12 residues. The V gene's germline CDR1 is SGHRS and CDR2 YFSETQ. Between the trimmed V and J ends, which lost 4 bases and 6 bases, there was a span of 11 bases.

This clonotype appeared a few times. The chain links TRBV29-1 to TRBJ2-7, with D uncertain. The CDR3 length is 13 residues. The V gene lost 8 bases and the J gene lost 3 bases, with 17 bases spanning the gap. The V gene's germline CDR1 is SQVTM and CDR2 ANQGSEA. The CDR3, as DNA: TGCAGCCCCTCCACCCCGAGAGGCTACGAGCAGTACTTC. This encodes CSPSTPRGYEQYF.

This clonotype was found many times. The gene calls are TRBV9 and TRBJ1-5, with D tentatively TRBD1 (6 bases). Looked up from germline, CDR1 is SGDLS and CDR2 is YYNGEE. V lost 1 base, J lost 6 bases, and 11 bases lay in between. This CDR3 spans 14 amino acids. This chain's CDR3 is CASSVIRGTQPQHF. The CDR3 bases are TGTGCCAGCAGCGTAATCAGGGGAACTCAGCCCCAGCATTTT.

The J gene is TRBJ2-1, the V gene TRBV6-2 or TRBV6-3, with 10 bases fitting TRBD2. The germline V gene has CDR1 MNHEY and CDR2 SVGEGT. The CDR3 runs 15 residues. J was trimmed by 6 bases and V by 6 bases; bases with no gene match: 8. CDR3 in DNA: TGTGCCAGCAGCACCCTGGGACTAGCGAGCAATGAGCAGTTCTTC. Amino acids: CASSTLGLASNEQFF.

The CDR3 reads CSAPDRGTGRTDTQYF. The CDR3 DNA sequence: TGCAGTGCGCCGGACCGCGGGACAGGACGCACAGATACGCAGTATTTT. J is TRBJ2-3 and V is TRBV20-1; 8 bases align to TRBD1. CDR1 is DFQATT, CDR2 SNEGSKA, per germline (reference sequence). The CDR3 spans 16 residues. J gave up 1 base and V 6 bases, and 12 bases lay outside the gene matches.

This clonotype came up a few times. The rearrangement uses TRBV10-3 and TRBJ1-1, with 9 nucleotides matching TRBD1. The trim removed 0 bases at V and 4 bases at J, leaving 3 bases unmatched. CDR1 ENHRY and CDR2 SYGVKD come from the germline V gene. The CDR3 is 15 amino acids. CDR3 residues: CAISESADRGTEAFF. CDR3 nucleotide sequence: TGTGCCATCAGTGAGTCGGCGGACAGGGGCACTGAAGCTTTCTTT.

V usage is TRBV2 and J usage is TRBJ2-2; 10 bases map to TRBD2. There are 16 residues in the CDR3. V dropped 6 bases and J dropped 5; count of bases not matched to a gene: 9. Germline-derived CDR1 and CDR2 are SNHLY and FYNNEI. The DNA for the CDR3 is TGTGCCAGCAGCGTTCTAGCGGGAGAACCAACCGGGGAGCTGTTTTTT. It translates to CASSVLAGEPTGELFF.

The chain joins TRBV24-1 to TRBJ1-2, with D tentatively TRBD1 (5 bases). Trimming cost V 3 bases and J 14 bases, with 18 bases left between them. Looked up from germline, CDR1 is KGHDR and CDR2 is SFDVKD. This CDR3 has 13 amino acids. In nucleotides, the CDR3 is TGTGCCACCAGTGATGGGGACGGCGCCCCAGAGACCTTC. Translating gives CATSDGDGAPETF.

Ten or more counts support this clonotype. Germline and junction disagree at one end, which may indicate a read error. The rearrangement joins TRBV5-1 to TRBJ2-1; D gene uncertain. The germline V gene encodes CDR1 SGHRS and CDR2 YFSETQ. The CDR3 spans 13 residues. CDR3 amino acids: CASSPGPYNEQFF. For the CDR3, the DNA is TGTGCCAGCAGCCCGGGTCCCTACAATGAGCAGTTCTTC.

The chain's CDR3 is CASSQTQGDSEKLFF. The CDR3, as DNA: TGTGCCAGCAGCCAAACACAGGGGGACTCTGAAAAACTGTTTTTT. The rearrangement joins TRBV4-2 to TRBJ1-4, with 8 bases fitting TRBD1. V lost 2 bases, J lost 7 bases, and 6 bases stayed unmatched. From germline, CDR1 is LGHNA and CDR2 YNFKEQ. The CDR3 runs 15 residues.

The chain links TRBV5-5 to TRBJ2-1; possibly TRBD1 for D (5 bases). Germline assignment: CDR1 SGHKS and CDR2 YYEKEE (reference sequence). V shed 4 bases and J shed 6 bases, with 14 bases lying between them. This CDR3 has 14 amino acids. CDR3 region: CASSMRQIANEQFF. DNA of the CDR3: TGTGCCAGCAGCATGCGACAGATTGCCAATGAGCAGTTCTTC.

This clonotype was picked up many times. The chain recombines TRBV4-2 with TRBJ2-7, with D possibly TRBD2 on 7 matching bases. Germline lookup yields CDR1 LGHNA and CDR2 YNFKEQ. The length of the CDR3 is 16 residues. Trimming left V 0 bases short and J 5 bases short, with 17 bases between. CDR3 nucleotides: TGTGCCAGCAGCCAAGAGACAGGACTAGGAAGGGACGAGCAGTACTTC. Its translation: CASSQETGLGRDEQYF.

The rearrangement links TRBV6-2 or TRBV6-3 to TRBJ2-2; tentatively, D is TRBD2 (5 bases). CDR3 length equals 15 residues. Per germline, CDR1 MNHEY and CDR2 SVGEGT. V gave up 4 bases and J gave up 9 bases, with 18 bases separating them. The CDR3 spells CASSSRAGSGRELFF. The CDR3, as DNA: TGTGCCAGCAGTTCCCGCGCGGGTTCCGGACGGGAGCTGTTTTTT.

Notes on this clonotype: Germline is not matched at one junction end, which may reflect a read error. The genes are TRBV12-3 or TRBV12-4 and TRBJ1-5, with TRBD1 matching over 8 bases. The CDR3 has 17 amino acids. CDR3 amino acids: CASSRTGSGFGNQPLHF. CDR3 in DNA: TGTGCCAGCAGTAGGACAGGGTCGGGATTTGGCAATCAGCCCCTGCATTTT.

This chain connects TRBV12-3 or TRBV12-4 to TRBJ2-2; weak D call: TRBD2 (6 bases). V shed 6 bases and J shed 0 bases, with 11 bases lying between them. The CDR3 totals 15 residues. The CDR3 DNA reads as TGTGCCAGCAGCCCGGCGGGACCGAACACCGGGGAGCTGTTTTTT. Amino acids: CASSPAGPNTGELFF.

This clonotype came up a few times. The CDR3 here is CASSLGTGNSNQPQHF. In DNA, the CDR3 is TGTGCCAGCAGCTTGGGGACAGGGAATAGCAATCAGCCCCAGCATTTT. The V call is TRBV5-5, the J call TRBJ1-5; TRBD1 matches at 8 bases. This CDR3 region has 16 residues. With 0 bases clipped from V and 0 bases from J, the junction kept 2 bases outside the gene matches. CDR1 is SGHKS, CDR2 YYEKEE, per germline (reference sequence).

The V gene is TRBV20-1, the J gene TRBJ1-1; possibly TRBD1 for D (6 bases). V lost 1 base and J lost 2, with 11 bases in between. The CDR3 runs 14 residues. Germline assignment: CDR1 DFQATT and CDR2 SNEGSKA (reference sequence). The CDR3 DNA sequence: TGCAGTGCTAGAGGTGGACAGTCTAACACTGAAGCTTTCTTT. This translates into CSARGGQSNTEAFF.

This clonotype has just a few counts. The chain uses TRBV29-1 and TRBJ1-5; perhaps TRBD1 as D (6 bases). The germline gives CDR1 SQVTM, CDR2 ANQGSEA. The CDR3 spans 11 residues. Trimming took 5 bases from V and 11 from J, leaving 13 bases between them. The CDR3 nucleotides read TGCAGCGTTTTGTTTGGACAGTCCCAGCATTTT. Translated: CSVLFGQSQHF.